This T cell receptor beta chain was retrieved from a study of response to subunit inactivated influenza vaccine. A word on this clonotype: Its antigen is undetermined.

TCRdb re-analysed the RT-PCR reads in MiXCR, keeping a single row per CDR3 protein. Of about 780,000 distinct CDR3 sequences listed, roughly 18% are singletons. General observations from the study: Only a handful of new T cells, the authors suggested, are recruited with each seasonal influenza vaccination.

With V trimmed by 5 bases and J by 0 bases, 4 bases remained unmatched. CDR1 is SGHTA and CDR2 is FQGNSA in the germline V gene. CDR3 length: 15 residues. This clonotype was sampled from a man aged 50 to 60 who received an inactivated influenza vaccine. The chain combines TRBV7-2 with TRBJ1-3, with 7 bases that match TRBD1. The specimen was PBMCs from blood, collected 4 to 6 days after vaccination. CDR3 bases: TGTGCCAGCAGCCTTACAGGGGACTCTGGAAACACCATATATTTT. It specifies CASSLTGDSGNTIYF.